The clone carrying this T cell receptor (beta chain) was detected a few times. The antigen is unknown. V shed 7 bases and J shed 5 bases, with 13 bases lying between them. This CDR3 has 13 residues. This specimen comes from a study of T cells after yellow fever vaccination. About the study: Libraries from low-cell-number fractions were prepared with the SMART-Seq v4 Ultra Low Input RNA kit.

The study, taken as a whole, reports: Though it reached lower strength, the secondary response hit its peak faster, day 5 versus 15. Clones from primary vaccination mostly reappeared after the booster (96% CD4, over 85% CD8).

It was through 5'RACE template switching that TCR cDNA was made, with a universal primer site and UMIs added. TCRdb itself ran the 5' RACE reads through MiXCR, one entry per CDR3 protein. The sample yields hundreds of thousands of distinct CDR3 sequences, 8.1% seen once. The TCR was taken from a man between 18 and 29 years old who received the YFV17D yellow fever vaccine. This sequence joins TRBV12-3 or TRBV12-4 and TRBJ2-3; no firm D call. Material: PBMCs, obtained around 45 days after the first yellow fever vaccination. The CDR3 region is CASTSINQDTQYF. In nucleotides, the CDR3 is TGTGCCAGCACCTCCATAAATCAAGATACGCAGTATTTT.